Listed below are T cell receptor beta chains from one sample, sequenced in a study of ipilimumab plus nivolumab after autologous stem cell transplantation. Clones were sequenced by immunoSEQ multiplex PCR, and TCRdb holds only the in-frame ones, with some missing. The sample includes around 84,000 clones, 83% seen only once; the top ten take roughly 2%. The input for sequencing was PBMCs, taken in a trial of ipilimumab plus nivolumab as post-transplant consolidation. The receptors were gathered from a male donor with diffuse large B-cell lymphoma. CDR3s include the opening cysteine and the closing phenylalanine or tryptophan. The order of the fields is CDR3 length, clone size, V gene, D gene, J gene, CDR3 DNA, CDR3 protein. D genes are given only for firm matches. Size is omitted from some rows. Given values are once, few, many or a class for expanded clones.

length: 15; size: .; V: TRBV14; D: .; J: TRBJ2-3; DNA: TGTGCCAGCAGCCCTGAACGGGTTTATACAGATACGCAGTATTTT; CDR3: CASSPERVYTDTQYF
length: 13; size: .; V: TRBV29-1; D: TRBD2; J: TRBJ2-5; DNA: TGCAGCACTCGACTAGCGGGGCAAGAGACCCAGTACTTC; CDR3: CSTRLAGQETQYF
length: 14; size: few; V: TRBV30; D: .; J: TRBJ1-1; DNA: TGTGCCTGGAGTGTAGGAGGGGTGAACACTGAAGCTTTCTTT; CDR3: CAWSVGGVNTEAFF
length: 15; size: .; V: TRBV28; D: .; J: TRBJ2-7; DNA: TGTGCCAGCAAACAAGGGGGGGACAGAGCCTACGAGCAGTACTTC; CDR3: CASKQGGDRAYEQYF
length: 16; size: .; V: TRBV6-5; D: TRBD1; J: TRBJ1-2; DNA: TGTGCCAGCAGTTCTCTCCGGACAGGGGAAAACTATGGCTACACCTTC; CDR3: CASSSLRTGENYGYTF
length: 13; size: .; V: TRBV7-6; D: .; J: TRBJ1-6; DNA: TGTGCCAGCAGCCCACAAGTCGGTTCACCCCTCCACTTT; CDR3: CASSPQVGSPLHF
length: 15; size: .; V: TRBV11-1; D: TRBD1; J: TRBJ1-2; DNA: TGTGCCAGCAGCTACTCCGGACAGGTGGGCTATGGCTACACCTTC; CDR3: CASSYSGQVGYGYTF
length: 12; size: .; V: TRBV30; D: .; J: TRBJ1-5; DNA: TGTGCCTCTCGACAGGGCAATCAGCCCCAGCATTTT; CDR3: CASRQGNQPQHF
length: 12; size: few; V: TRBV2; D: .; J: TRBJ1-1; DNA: TGTGCCAGCGTGGGAATGAACACTGAAGCTTTCTTT; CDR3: CASVGMNTEAFF
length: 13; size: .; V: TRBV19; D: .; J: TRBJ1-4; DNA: TGTGCCAGTAGAAATTCCGGGAATGAAAAACTGTTTTTT; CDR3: CASRNSGNEKLFF
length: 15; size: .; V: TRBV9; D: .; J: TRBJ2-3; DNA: TGTGCCACCGGGAGGGGGCCAGGGGGAACAGATACGCAGTATTTT; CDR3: CATGRGPGGTDTQYF
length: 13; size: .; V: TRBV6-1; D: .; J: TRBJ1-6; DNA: TGTGCCAGCAGTGAGGTATATAATTCACCCCTCCACTTT; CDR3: CASSEVYNSPLHF
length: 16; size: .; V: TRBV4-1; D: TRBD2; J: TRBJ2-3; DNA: TGCGCCAGCAGCCAAGCGCCTAGCGGGGGGCCAGATACGCAGTATTTT; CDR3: CASSQAPSGGPDTQYF
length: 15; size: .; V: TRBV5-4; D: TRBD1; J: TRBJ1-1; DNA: TGTGCCAGCAGCTTGGTCGGGGACAGTGGCACTGAAGCTTTCTTT; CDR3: CASSLVGDSGTEAFF
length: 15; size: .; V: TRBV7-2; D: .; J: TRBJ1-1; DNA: TGTGCCAGCAGCCTATACGGGAACAGCAACACTGAAGCTTTCTTT; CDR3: CASSLYGNSNTEAFF
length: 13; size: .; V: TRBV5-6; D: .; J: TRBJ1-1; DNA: TGTGCCAGCAGCTTGTCGGGCTACAAGGAAGCTTTCTTT; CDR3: CASSLSGYKEAFF